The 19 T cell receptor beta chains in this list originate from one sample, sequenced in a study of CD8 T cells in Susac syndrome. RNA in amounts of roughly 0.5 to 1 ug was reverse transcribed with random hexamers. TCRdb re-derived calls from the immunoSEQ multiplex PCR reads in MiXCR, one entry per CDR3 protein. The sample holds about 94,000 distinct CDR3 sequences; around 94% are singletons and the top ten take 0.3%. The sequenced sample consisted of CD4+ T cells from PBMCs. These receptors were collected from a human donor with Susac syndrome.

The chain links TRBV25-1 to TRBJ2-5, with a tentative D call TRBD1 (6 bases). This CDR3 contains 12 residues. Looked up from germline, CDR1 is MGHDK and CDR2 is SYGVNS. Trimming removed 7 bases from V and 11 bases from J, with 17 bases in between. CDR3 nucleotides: TGTGCCAGCAACTCAGGACAGAGGCCGCAGTACTTC. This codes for CASNSGQRPQYF.

CDR3 sequence reads: CASSEQISGYTF. In DNA, the CDR3 is TGTGCCAGCAGTGAGCAGATTTCTGGCTACACCTTC. The V gene is TRBV2, the J gene TRBJ1-2; no definite D call. V was cut by 3 bases and J by 7 bases, with 9 bases left in between. The CDR3 has 12 residues. CDR1 is SNHLY and CDR2 is FYNNEI in the germline V gene.

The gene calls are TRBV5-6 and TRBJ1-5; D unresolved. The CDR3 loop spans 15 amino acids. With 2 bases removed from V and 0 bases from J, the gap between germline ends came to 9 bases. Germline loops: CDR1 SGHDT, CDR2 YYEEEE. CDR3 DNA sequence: TGTGCCAGCAGCTTCAGGAGCCTTAGCAATCAGCCCCAGCATTTT. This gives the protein CASSFRSLSNQPQHF.

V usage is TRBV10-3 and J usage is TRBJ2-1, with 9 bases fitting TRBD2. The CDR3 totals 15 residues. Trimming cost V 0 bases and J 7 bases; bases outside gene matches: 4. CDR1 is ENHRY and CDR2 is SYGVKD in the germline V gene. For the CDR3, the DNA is TGTGCCATCAGTGAGTCGCTAACTAGCGGGAATGAGCAGTTCTTC. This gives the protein CAISESLTSGNEQFF.

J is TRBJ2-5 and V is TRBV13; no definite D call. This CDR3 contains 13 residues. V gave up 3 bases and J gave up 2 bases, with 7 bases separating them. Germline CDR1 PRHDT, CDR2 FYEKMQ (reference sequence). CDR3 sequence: CASSLTRQETQYF. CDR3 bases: TGTGCCAGCAGCTTGACCCGGCAAGAGACCCAGTACTTC.

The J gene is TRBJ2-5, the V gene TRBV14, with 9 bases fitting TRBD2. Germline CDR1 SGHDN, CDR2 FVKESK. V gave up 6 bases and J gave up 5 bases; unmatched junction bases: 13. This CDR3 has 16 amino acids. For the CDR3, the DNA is TGTGCCAGCAGGGGGCTAGGAGCGGGGGGCCGCGAGACCCAGTACTTC. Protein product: CASRGLGAGGRETQYF.

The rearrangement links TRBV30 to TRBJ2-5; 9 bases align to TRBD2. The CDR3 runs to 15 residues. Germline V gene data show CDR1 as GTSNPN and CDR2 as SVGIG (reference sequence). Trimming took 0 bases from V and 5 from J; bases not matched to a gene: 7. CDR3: CAWSVAGGSLETQYF. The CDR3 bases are TGTGCCTGGAGTGTAGCGGGGGGCTCCCTGGAGACCCAGTACTTC.

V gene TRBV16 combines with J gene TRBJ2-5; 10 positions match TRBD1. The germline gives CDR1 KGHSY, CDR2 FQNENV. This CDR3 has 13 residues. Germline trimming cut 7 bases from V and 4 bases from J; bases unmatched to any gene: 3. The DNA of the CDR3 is TGTGCCAGCACAGACAGGGGGCGAGAGACCCAGTACTTC. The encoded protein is CASTDRGRETQYF.

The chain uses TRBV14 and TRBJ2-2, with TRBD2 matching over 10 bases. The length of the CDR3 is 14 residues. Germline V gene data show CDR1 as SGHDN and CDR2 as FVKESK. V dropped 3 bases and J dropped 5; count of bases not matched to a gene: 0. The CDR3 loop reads CASSQTSGTGELFF. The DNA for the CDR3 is TGTGCCAGCAGCCAGACTAGCGGGACCGGGGAGCTGTTTTTT.

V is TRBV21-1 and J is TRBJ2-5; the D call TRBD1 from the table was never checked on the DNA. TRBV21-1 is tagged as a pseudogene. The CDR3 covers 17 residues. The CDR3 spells CASSRTPAGGKVETQYF. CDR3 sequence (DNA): TGTGCCAGCAGCAGAACCCCTGCAGGGGGGAAAGTGGAGACCCAGTACTTC.

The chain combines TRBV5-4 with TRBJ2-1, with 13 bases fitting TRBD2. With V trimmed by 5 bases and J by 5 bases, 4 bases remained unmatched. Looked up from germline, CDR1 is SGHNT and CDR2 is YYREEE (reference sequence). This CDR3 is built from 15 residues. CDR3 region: CASRWGTSGNNEQFF. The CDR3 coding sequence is TGTGCCAGCAGATGGGGGACTAGCGGGAACAATGAGCAGTTCTTC.

Written as DNA, the CDR3 is TGTGCCAGCTCACCAGAGGCGGGGGAGGTAGGCACTGAAGCTTTCTTT. Translated: CASSPEAGEVGTEAFF. The V gene is TRBV18, the J gene TRBJ1-1; D possibly corresponds to TRBD1 (5 bases). Per the germline V gene, CDR1 is KGHSH and CDR2 is LQKENI. Trimming shortened V by 2 bases and J by 4 bases, and 17 bases separated the two germline ends. The CDR3 runs to 16 residues.

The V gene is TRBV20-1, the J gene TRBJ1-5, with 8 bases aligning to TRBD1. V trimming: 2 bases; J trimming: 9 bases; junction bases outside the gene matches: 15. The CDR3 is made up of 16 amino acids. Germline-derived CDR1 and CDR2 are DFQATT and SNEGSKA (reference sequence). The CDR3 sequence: CSARSDRGVMGRPQHF. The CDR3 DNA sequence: TGCAGTGCTAGATCCGACAGGGGAGTGATGGGGCGGCCCCAGCATTTT.

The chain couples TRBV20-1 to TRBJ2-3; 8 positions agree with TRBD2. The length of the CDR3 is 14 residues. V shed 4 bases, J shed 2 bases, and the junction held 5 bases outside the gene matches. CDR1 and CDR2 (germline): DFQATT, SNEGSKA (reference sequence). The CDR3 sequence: CSAKAGVTTDTQYF. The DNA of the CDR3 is TGCAGTGCTAAAGCGGGGGTAACCACAGATACGCAGTATTTT.

The CDR3 DNA sequence: TGTGCCAGCAGAAGGACAGGTGGACTAGCGTTCTCCTACGAGCAGTACTTC. Its protein is CASRRTGGLAFSYEQYF. The J gene is TRBJ2-7, the V gene TRBV12-3 or TRBV12-4, with 9 nucleotides matching TRBD2. CDR3 size: 17 residues. Unmatched junction bases numbered 12, after V lost 6 bases and J lost 0 bases.

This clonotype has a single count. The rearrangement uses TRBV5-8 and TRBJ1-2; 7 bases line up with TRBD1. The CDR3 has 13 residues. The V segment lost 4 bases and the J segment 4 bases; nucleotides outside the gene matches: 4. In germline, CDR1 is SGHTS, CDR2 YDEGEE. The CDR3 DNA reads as TGTGCCAGCAGCCGTGCAGGGGGCTATGGCTACACCTTC. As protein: CASSRAGGYGYTF.

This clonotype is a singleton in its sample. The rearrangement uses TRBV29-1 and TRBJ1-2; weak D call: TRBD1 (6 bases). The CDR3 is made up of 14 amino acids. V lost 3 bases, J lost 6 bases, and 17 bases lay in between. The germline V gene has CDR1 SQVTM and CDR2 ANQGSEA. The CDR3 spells CSVDAGGRGNGYTF. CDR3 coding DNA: TGCAGCGTTGACGCAGGAGGCAGGGGAAATGGCTACACCTTC.

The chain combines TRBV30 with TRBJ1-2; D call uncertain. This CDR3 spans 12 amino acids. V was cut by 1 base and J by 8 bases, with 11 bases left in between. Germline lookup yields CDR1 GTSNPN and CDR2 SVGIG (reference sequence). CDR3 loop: CAWSEAWGGYTF. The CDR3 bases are TGTGCCTGGAGTGAGGCGTGGGGAGGCTACACCTTC.

CDR3 coding DNA: TGCAGTGCTTCCACCGGGACAAATAATTCACCCCTCCACTTT. Translation: CSASTGTNNSPLHF. The rearrangement uses TRBV20-1 and TRBJ1-6; maybe TRBD1 (6 bases). The CDR3 sequence is 14 residues long. CDR1 and CDR2 from the germline V gene are DFQATT and SNEGSKA (reference sequence). V gave up 5 bases and J gave up 5 bases, with 13 bases separating them.